The clone carrying this T cell receptor beta chain was observed at least ten times. These data belong to a study of blood T cell repertoires in COVID-19. Study in general: PBMCs, B-cell-depleted T cells, or T cells provided the cDNA or gDNA that made up the material.

The V end was cut by 2 bases, the J end by 6 bases, with 10 bases between. Germline values: CDR1 SGHTA, CDR2 FQGNSA. CDR3 length equals 14 residues. Cohort placement rested on clinical history that participants reported themselves. Methods used by the authors: Quantification of nucleated cells was approximated via reference gene primer amplification. TCRdb's copy holds only in-frame clones and misses some; the assay was immunoSEQ multiplex PCR. The V and J calls and the clone size are those of that table, but D and trimming were determined from the DNA. Of around 450,000 clones in the sample, roughly 90% were seen once.

J is TRBJ2-2 and V is TRBV7-2, with D maybe TRBD1 (7 bases). The TCR comes from a young woman who had recovered from COVID-19. The sample consisted of PBMCs or T cells enriched from blood (not recorded which). The CDR3 sequence: CASSLQGEAGELFF. For the CDR3, the DNA is TGTGCCAGCAGCTTACAGGGGGAGGCCGGGGAGCTGTTTTTT.